Given below is one T cell receptor beta chain in context. This clone was counted between two and nine times. It has no known antigen specificity. Per-nucleotide qualities are absent, and no much larger clonotype sits a single base away. The method was the immunoSEQ multiplex PCR assay. A mixture of 60 forward primers for TCR Vbeta segments and 13 reverse primers for TCR Jbeta segments was used in the multiplex PCR. Amplification of the CDR3 region of rearranged TCR beta genes was performed with a multiplex PCR assay on genomic DNA. The Illumina HiSeq System was used to sequence the amplified TCR beta libraries as 87-base-pair reads. The source study handled its data this way. In a later analysis, roughly 80 million unique TCR beta chains were counted across the roughly 670 repertoires, and roughly 11 million of these chains were shared by at least two donors. A nearest-neighbor algorithm error-corrected the raw reads and collapsed the reads into unique sequences, merging closely related sequences to remove PCR and sequencing errors. CDR3 sequences were aligned to IMGT reference sequences to assign V, D and J gene segments. For a sequence to be retained, a match of at least six nucleotides to both a V gene segment and a J gene segment was required. A rearrangement counted as productive if the CDR3 had no stop codons and remained in frame with V and J, and every other rearrangement counted as non-productive. Following IMGT convention, CDR3 was defined as the stretch from the second conserved V-encoded cysteine to the conserved J-encoded phenylalanine. The earlier analysis of some 540 of the donors excluded any sequence lacking an unambiguous match to a single V gene segment. An earlier analysis of approximately 590 of the donors classified V segments as functional when productive rearrangements were above 56.7% and as segregating when the standard deviation between donors was above 5%. A statistical classification framework was built for diagnosing cytomegalovirus status from the catalog of TCR beta chain sequences. A later analysis assigned V and J genes by comparing TCR nucleotide sequences with IMGT/GENE-DB human TR gene sequences. A later analysis assigned CDR3 sequences and most-parsimonious VDJ recombination scenarios with the TCRdist pipeline. In a later analysis, each TCR beta chain was defined by its CDR3 amino acid sequence together with its V-gene family, and reads without a unique V-gene family were excluded. To address suspected cross-contamination and a sequencing artifact, a later analysis removed 592 highly shared, low-generation-probability nucleotide sequences. A later analysis calculated a clonal expansion index for each public chain from normalized within-repertoire ranks of inferred template counts. Generation probabilities in a later analysis came from a VDJ recombination model fitted to out-of-frame rearrangements, and those results were checked against IGoR. Hypergeometric tests were used in a later analysis to score TCR-TCR, TCR-HLA and TCR-CMV co-occurrence, with a repertoire-size bias correction applied to the TCR pairs. A later analysis estimated false discovery rates by permuting HLA or CMV assignments 20 times. In a later analysis, co-occurring TCRs were grouped using DBSCAN, and TCRdist sequence similarity was added for clustering within HLA-allele-positive subsets. Repertoires with fewer than 30,000 or more than 120,000 public chains, plus five repertoires with anomalous nucleotide sharing, were excluded from co-occurrence clustering. TCRdb's version of the immuneACCESS table is confined to in-frame rearrangements and falls short of the full clone set. An unresolved V gene accounts for under half of the shortfall where checked; the remainder is of unknown origin. V and J calls plus clone size are reproduced from that table; the DNA served to infer D and trimming. This sample comprises roughly 120,000 clones, roughly three fifths of them detected only once. The ten largest make up 8% to 10% of the sample.

This sample is part of a study of cytomegalovirus exposure and HLA in healthy donors listed by TCRdb under 2017. About the study as a whole: According to an earlier analysis of a few hundred of the donors, 200 million or so T cells yielded 95 million to 140 million unique TCR beta sequences and approximately 280 Gb of sequence data. An early release that covered some 630 HLA-typed donors contained about 300 gigabases of sequencing data and approximately 85 million unique TCR sequences. Of the roughly 390 genotyped donors, approximately 82% fell in the genetic ancestry cluster associated with self-reported Caucasian donors. The study was designed to test whether signatures of past pathogen exposure could be identified by cataloging public T cell receptors. Using immunosequencing, the study profiled T cell repertoires from fewer than 850 subjects and related those repertoires to cytomegalovirus serostatus. Along with the approximately 700-subject first cohort, a separate validation cohort of over 90 different subjects was used. To predict cytomegalovirus infection status, the study brought together high-throughput TCR immunosequencing, statistical association of individual TCRs with disease status, and machine learning. A later analysis re-examined previously published TCR beta repertoires from 610 or so donors and added high-resolution HLA genotyping to investigate patterns of TCR occurrence. The later analysis used no new phenotypic data to find candidate immune exposures, relying instead on TCR beta sequences and their occurrence across donors. An earlier analysis of 500 to 650 of the donors applied high-throughput TCR beta sequencing to assess whether each TCR beta V gene segment acted as functional or pseudogenic. Donor age, sex, ethnicity and CMV serostatus were compiled alongside the repertoire data. In a later genetic analysis, genome-wide SNP genotypes for about 55% of the 666 donors were used, and that subset was treated as a discovery cohort. Every discovery cohort repertoire had been produced on one sequencing platform. HLA typing included class I and class II loci at four-digit resolution. The number of donors typed differed by locus, with 629-630 for A, B, C, DRB1 and DQB1, roughly 550 for DQA1, about 610 for DPA1, and some 440 for DPB1. About 5 DR-DQ haplotypes were handled as single units for association and clustering, since linkage in the cohort was strong. Among 398 genotyped donors of the cohort, an average of about 240,000 unique TCR beta nucleotide sequences were sequenced per donor, roughly a sixth of them non-productive. What the authors observed across the whole study: A later analysis reported that several top co-occurrence clusters appeared linked to parvovirus B19, influenza, CMV and Epstein-Barr virus. Roughly uniform sequencing depth across donors was assumed in presence/absence analyses, although this assumption may not hold. Three of the identified cytomegalovirus-associated TCR beta chains were confirmed in vitro to be specific for cytomegalovirus antigens. In the study, 150 to 200 TCR beta chains were listed as associated with cytomegalovirus. In an earlier analysis of approximately 590 of the donors, most TCR beta V segments were observed in productive rearrangements about 87% or about 30% of the time, broadly matching IMGT annotations. In a later analysis, the rate of TCR association differed among HLA loci, with DRB1 alleles having the most associated TCRs and HLA-C alleles having the fewest. V-gene and J-gene trimming of TCR beta chains was associated with a missense DCLRE1C variant in a later genetic analysis, and the association was replicated in an independent cohort. The classifier was reported to diagnose cytomegalovirus status with high specificity and sensitivity in both the original cohort and the validation cohort. The authors suggested that the approach could potentially be extended to other disease states and immunological phenotypes. A further reported finding was that TCR beta sequences accurately predicted the HLA-A and HLA-B alleles for most subjects in the first cohort. Correlated functional status among segregating V segments might be attributable to linkage disequilibrium, but an unknown experimental factor could not be ruled out. Most TCR sequences were seen in very few donors, while some public TCRs were found in many individuals. The cohort was sequenced for TCR beta chains only, and without alpha or paired-chain data the features that could be detected were limited. A later analysis found that HLA-associated TCR beta chains were more clonally expanded and had lower generation probabilities than equally common non-associated chains. The only immune exposure information available for the cohort was CMV serostatus. In a later analysis, most CMV-associated TCR beta chains were found to appear HLA-restricted, with HLA associations seemingly driven largely by CMV exposure. HLA typing was unavailable for some donors at each locus, so association tests used only the typed subset. About 17 rarely observed V segments, including chromosome 9 orphons, were excluded from the earlier analysis of 550 to 700 of the donors because counts were too low. A later analysis associated roughly 17,000 TCR beta sequences with specific HLA alleles at a false discovery rate of 0.05. A group of highly shared sequence variants was considered likely to be a technical artifact of the sequencing pipeline. According to a later genetic analysis, donors in an Asian-associated ancestry cluster had fewer N-insertions in productive TCRs than the approximately 630-donor mean. Strong co-occurrence of HLA alleles, especially DR and DQ, made assigning TCR associations to individual alleles difficult.

The cohort consisted of 666 healthy bone marrow donors. All cohort members were sampled while nominally healthy, although unrecorded immune exposures were likely present. The donor was CMV seropositive and was included in the group of 300 or so seropositive cohort members. Every donor gave a peripheral blood sample, and the peripheral blood mononuclear cells from that sample were used for TCR beta sequencing. The Qiagen DNeasy Blood Extraction Kit was used to extract genomic DNA from the blood cell samples. Material for sequencing was PBMCs. The sequence was obtained from a man between 40 and 49 years old in good health and CMV-seropositive.

The sequenced DNA is TGTGCCAGCAGTTTAGCGGGGAGAGGGTTGAACTATGGCTACACCTTC. The translation is CASSLAGRGLNYGYTF. Rearrangement joined TRBV28 to TRBJ1-2; a confident D gene designation cannot be given. V loses 2 bases of germline sequence and J loses 2 bases, and the interval between the two ends is 15 bases. Spanning cysteine to phenylalanine, the CDR3 consists of 16 amino acids. Left in the record is the CDR3 DNA by itself, 48 bases read in frame from the first base. From the germline V gene, CDR1 is MDHEN and CDR2 is SYDVKM.